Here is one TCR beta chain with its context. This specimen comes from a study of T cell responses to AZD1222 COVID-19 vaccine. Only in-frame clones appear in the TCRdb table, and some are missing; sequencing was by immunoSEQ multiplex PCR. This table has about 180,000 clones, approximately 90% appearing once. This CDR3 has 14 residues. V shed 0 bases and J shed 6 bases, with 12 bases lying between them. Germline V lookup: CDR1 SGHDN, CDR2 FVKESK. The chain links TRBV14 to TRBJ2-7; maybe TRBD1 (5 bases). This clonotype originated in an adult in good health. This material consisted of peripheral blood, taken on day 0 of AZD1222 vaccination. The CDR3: CASSQEAWGGEQYF. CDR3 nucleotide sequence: TGTGCCAGCAGCCAAGAGGCATGGGGCGGCGAGCAGTACTTC.